This TCR beta chain emerged from a study of blood T cell repertoires in COVID-19. Study as a whole: Whether acute or convalescent, the COVID-19 samples came from the United States, Italy and Spain.

Generated by immunoSEQ multiplex PCR, the TCRdb table keeps only in-frame clones and is missing some. The repertoire includes roughly 250,000 clones, approximately 85% of them detected once, and roughly 0.87% sits in the top ten. Per germline, CDR1 MDHEN and CDR2 SYDVKM. Trimming removed 8 bases from V and 0 bases from J; junction bases left unmatched: 11. The CDR3 is made up of 17 amino acids. This TCR was recovered from a human donor with COVID-19, enrolled during active disease. The donor label of this sample is uncertain. The chain joins TRBV28 to TRBJ1-5; TRBD1 agrees at 9 bases. Specimen: peripheral blood. Written as DNA, the CDR3 is TGTGCCAGCCACGGGGACAGGGCCCTCTATAGCAATCAGCCCCAGCATTTT. Amino acid sequence: CASHGDRALYSNQPQHF. The variable domain in full, with the rest retrieved from reference TRBV28 and TRBJ1-5, is DVKVTQSSRYLVKRTGEKVFLECVQDMDHENMFWYRQDPGLGLRLIYFSYDVKMKEKGDIPEGYSVSREKKERFSLILESASTNQTSMYLCASHGDRALYSNQPQHFGDGTRLSIL.